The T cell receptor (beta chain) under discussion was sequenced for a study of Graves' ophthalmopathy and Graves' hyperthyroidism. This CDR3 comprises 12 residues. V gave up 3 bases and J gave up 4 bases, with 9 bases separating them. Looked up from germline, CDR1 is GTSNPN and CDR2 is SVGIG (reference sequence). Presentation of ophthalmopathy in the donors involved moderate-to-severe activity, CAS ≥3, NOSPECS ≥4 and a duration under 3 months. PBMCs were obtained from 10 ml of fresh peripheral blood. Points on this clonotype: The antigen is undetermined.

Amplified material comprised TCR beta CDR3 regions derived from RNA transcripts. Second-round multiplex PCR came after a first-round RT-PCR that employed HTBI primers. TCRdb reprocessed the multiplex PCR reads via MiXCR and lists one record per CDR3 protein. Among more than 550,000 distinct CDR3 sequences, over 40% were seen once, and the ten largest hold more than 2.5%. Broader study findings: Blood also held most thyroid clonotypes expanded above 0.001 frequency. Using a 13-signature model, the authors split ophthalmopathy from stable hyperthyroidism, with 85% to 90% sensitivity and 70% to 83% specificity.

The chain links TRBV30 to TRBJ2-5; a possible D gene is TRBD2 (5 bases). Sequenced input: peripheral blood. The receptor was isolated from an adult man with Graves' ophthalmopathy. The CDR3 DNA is TGTGCCTGGAGAGGGAGTGGAGAGACCCAGTACTTC. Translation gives CAWRGSGETQYF.